Listed here are 4 T cell receptor beta chains from one sample, sequenced in a study of tumor and adjacent non-tumor tissue in lung cancer. No cell sorting was done before RNA was extracted from the tissue. A modified ARM-PCR protocol with three rounds of nested PCR amplified TCRbeta. TCRdb fed the multiplex PCR reads into MiXCR, producing one record per CDR3 protein. This sample has 81,000 or so distinct CDR3 sequences, with roughly 76% found just once. Sample: lung tumor tissue. The source is a woman in her fifties or sixties with non-small cell lung cancer.

This clonotype appeared a single time. V usage is TRBV6-1 and J usage is TRBJ1-5; D perhaps matches TRBD1 (5 bases). The CDR3 spans 14 residues. Trimming left V 3 bases short and J 11 bases short, with 17 bases between. From germline, CDR1 is MNHNS and CDR2 SASEGT. Written as DNA, the CDR3 is TGTGCCAGCAGTGATAGGACAAGTTATCGGACCCAGCATTTT. Translation: CASSDRTSYRTQHF.

On this clonotype itself: This may be a read error: a much more frequent sequence differs by one nucleotide. The chain carries TRBV28 and TRBJ1-6; 8 bases are shared with TRBD1. This CDR3 has 15 amino acids. Trimming took 5 bases from V and 8 from J; bases not matched to a gene: 8. Germline values: CDR1 MDHEN, CDR2 SYDVKM. CDR3 sequence: CASSLGQVRYSPLHF. The DNA for the CDR3 is TGTGCCAGCAGTCTGGGACAGGTTCGGTATTCACCCCTCCACTTT.

As concerns this clonotype: At one end, the junction sequence differs from germline, possibly due to a read error. This chain links TRBV29-1 with TRBJ2-1; perhaps TRBD2 as D (6 bases). The CDR3 totals 15 residues. The germline V gene has CDR1 SQVTM and CDR2 ANQGSEA. CDR3 DNA: TGCAGCGCTGAAATTCCGGCGGGACCCCGGGATGAGCGGTTCTTC. This encodes CSAEIPAGPRDERFF.

Points on this clonotype: A junction boundary mismatches the germline segment, possibly from a read error. The rearrangement uses TRBV6-6 and TRBJ1-2; D is uncertain. This CDR3 comprises 9 residues. Germline CDR1 and CDR2: MNHNY and SVGAGI (reference sequence). The CDR3 nucleotides read TGTGCCAGCAGTTACCCGGCCGCCTTC. This translates into CASSYPAAF.